The TCR beta chain under discussion was sequenced for a study of T cell responses to AZD1222 COVID-19 vaccine. Overall study results and limits: Just a handful of AZD1222 recipients were seropositive at baseline.

The assay was immunoSEQ multiplex PCR, and TCRdb's table has in-frame clones only and misses some. Here the sample spans 65,000 to 70,000 clones, about nine tenths being singletons. In regard to this clone: Its antigen is not known.

V lost 4 bases to trimming and J lost 5 bases, with 18 bases between them. The CDR3 is 16 residues long. The germline V gene encodes CDR1 MNHNS and CDR2 SASEGT. Sequenced here: peripheral blood, sampled on day 0 of AZD1222 vaccination. This clonotype was obtained from an adult in good health. The rearrangement joins TRBV6-1 to TRBJ2-1; D gene uncertain. CDR3 DNA: TGTGCCAGCAGTGTAAGGCGTCAAGGGCCTGACAATGAGCAGTTCTTC. Translating it yields CASSVRRQGPDNEQFF.